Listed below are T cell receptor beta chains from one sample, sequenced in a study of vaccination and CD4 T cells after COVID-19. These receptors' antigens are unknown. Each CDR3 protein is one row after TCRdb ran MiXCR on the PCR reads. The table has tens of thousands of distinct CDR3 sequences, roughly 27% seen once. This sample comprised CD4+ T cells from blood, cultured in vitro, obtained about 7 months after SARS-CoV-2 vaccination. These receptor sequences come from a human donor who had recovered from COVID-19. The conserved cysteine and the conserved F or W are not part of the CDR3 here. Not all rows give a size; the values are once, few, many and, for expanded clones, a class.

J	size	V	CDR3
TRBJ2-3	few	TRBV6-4	ASSDDTDTQY
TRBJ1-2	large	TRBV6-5	ASSYNWVDGYT
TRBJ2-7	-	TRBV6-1	ASRRGRDGVSYEQY
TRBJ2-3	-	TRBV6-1	ASRAGLTDTQY
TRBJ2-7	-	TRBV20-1	SSDAGQGTSEQY
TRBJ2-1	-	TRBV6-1	ASRRTSGTYNEQF
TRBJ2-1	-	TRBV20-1	SATLAGGVGNEQF
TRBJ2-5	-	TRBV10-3	AISESGGGRTTSSLRETQY
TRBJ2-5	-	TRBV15	ATSMRDGQETQY
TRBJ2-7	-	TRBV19	ASSISGTSSYEQY
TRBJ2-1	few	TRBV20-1	SARTPLGSENEQF
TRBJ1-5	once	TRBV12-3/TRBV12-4	ASSQGSWGNQPQH
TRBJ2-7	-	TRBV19	ASSEQGRTTYEQY
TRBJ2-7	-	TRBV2	ASSTSGSYEQY
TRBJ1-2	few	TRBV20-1	SASGVYGYT
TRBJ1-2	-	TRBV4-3	ASSQDPRNYYGYT
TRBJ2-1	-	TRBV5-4	ASSQGGNNEQF
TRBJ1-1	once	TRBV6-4	ASRPQALNTEAF
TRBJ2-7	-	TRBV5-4	ASSIQGYEQY
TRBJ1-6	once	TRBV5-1	ASSLYDSPLH
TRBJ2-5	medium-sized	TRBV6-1	ASSASPSGRAQY
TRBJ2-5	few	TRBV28	ASSRQSQETQY
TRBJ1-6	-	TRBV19	ASSYDRTSPLH
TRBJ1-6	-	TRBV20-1	SARVDSSYNSPLH
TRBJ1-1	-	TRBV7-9	ASSLLPYANTEAF
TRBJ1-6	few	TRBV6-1	ASSMGGLNSPLH
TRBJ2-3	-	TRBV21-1	ALGRSALTDTQY
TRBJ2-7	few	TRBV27	ASSFSDRYEQY
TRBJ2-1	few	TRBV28	ASRSGTRGFNEQF
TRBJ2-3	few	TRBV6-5	ASSSLRPLIAGGTQQY
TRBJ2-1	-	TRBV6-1	ASSPLGDGGSSYNEQF
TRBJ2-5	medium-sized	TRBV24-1	ATSNGSPETQY
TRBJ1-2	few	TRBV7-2	ASSPRVPRQVNYGYT
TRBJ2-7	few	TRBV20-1	SLLGDYEQY
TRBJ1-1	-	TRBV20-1	SAKRGGSETEAF
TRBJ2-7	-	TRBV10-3	AIARSGRRSYEQY
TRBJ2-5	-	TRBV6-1	ASSESWQGTGTQY
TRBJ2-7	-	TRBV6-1	ASSRFVGGSEQY
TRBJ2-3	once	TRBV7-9	AGGNRGWTDTQY
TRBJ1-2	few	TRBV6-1	ASGEGTERGYT
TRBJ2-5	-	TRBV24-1	ATSDYGQGERETQY
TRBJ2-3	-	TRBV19	ASSGSGRSYTDTQY
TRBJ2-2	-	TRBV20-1	SARASRTAILYGELF
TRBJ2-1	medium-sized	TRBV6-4	ASSDGSSYNEQF
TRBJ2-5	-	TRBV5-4	ASGGRLAGGPETQY
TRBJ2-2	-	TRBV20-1	SATHGLAGGLRELF